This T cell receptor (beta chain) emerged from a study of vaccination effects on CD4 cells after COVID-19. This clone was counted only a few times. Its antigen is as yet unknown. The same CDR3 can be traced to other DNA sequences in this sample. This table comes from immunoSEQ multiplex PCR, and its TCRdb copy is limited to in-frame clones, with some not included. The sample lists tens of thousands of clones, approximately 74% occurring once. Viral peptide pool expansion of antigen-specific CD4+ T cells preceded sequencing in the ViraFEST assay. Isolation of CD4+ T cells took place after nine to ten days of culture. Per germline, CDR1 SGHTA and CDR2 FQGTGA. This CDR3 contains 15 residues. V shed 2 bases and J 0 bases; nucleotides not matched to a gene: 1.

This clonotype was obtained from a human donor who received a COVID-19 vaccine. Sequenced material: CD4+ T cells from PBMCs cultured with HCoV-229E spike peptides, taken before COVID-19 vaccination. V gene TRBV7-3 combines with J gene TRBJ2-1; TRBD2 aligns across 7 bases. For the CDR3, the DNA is TGTGCCAGCAGCTTATCGGGGGGCTCCTACAATGAGCAGTTCTTC. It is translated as CASSLSGGSYNEQFF.